These 27 T cell receptor beta chains came from one sample sequenced in a study of cytomegalovirus exposure and HLA in healthy donors. Both 60 Vbeta primers and 13 Jbeta primers went into the PCR. Profiling relied on immunoSEQ multiplex PCR, and the TCRdb table lists in-frame clones only, not all of them. The sample totals roughly 110,000 clones. The sequenced sample consisted of PBMCs. All receptors derive from a man in his forties in good health and CMV-seropositive.

V is TRBV9 and J is TRBJ2-5; 8 bases agree with TRBD2. V was clipped by 0 bases and J by 2 bases; unmatched bases: 3. Germline-derived CDR1 and CDR2 are SGDLS and YYNGEE. CDR3 length: 15 residues. The CDR3 coding sequence is TGTGCCAGCAGCGTAGCGGGAGGGCCACAAGAGACCCAGTACTTC. It codes for CASSVAGGPQETQYF. Full variable domain (outside the CDR3, taken from reference TRBV9 and TRBJ2-5): DSGVTQTPKHLITATGQRVTLRCSPRSGDLSVYWYQQSLDQGLQFLIQYYNGEERAKGNILERFSAQQFPDLHSELNLSSLELGDSALYFCASSVAGGPQETQYFGPGTRLLVL.

The chain recombines TRBV6-1 with TRBJ1-2; 8 positions match TRBD1. Per germline, CDR1 MNHNS and CDR2 SASEGT. The J segment lost 4 bases and the V segment lost 4 bases, leaving 11 bases of the junction unmatched. The CDR3 covers 16 residues. Written as DNA, the CDR3 is TGTGCCAGCAGTGCCGGAACCGGACAGGGTGGCTATGGCTACACCTTC. This sequence encodes CASSAGTGQGGYGYTF.

V is TRBV29-1 and J is TRBJ2-7; TRBD2 agrees at 11 bases. The J segment lost 3 bases and the V segment lost 6 bases, leaving 4 bases of the junction unmatched. The CDR3 length is 13 residues. The V gene's germline CDR1 is SQVTM and CDR2 ANQGSEA. The CDR3 DNA is TGCAGCGTCGGACTAGCGGGTAGCTACGAGCAGTACTTC. Translated: CSVGLAGSYEQYF.

Comments on this clone: Other DNA sequences from this sample encode an identical CDR3 as well. The rearrangement joins TRBV19 to TRBJ1-1; D ambiguous. Germline-derived CDR1 and CDR2 are LNHDA and SQIVND (reference sequence). The CDR3 extends over 14 amino acids. V was pared by 3 bases and J by 0 bases, with 8 bases between. As DNA, the CDR3 is TGTGCCAGTAGTATGGGCAGATTGAACACTGAAGCTTTCTTT. It is translated as CASSMGRLNTEAFF.

As for this clone: This sample includes further DNA sequences coding for the same CDR3. This chain links TRBV11-2 with TRBJ1-5; perhaps TRBD1 as D (6 bases). Trimming shortened V by 2 bases and J by 4 bases, and 12 bases separated the two germline ends. The CDR3 sequence is 15 residues long. The germline CDR1 and CDR2 sequences are SGHAT and FQNNGV. The chain's CDR3 is CASSLHRAPNQPQHF. CDR3 coding DNA: TGTGCCAGCAGCTTACACAGGGCCCCTAATCAGCCCCAGCATTTT.

The V and J genes are TRBV28 and TRBJ1-4; D ambiguous. Trimming stripped 2 bases from V and 11 bases from J, with 6 bases between. This CDR3 has 11 residues. Germline CDR1 and CDR2: MDHEN and SYDVKM. The CDR3 loop reads CASSLAGKLFF. The CDR3 DNA reads as TGTGCCAGCAGTTTAGCGGGGAAACTGTTTTTT.

The gene calls are TRBV11-2 and TRBJ1-1; possibly TRBD1 for D (5 bases). This CDR3 is 13 amino acids long. Trimming shortened V by 5 bases and J by 1 base, and 8 bases separated the two germline ends. Germline V gives CDR1 SGHAT, CDR2 FQNNGV. The CDR3 sequence is CASSRQQNTEAFF. In DNA, the CDR3 is TGTGCCAGCAGCCGACAGCAGAACACTGAAGCTTTCTTT.

This rearrangement joins TRBV28 to TRBJ2-7; TRBD1 aligns across 7 bases. Germline CDR1 reads MDHEN; CDR2 reads SYDVKM. The CDR3 runs 15 residues. With V trimmed by 5 bases and J by 0 bases, 7 bases remained unmatched. DNA for the CDR3: TGTGCCAGCAGTACCTCGGGACAGAGCTCCTACGAGCAGTACTTC. Translation: CASSTSGQSSYEQYF.

This chain connects TRBV5-6 to TRBJ1-2; TRBD1 is a possible D gene (6 bases). V lost 0 bases and J lost 8, with 14 bases in between. The CDR3 runs 14 residues. CDR1 and CDR2 (germline): SGHDT, YYEEEE. The CDR3 region has the DNA TGTGCCAGCAGCTTGGACCAGGGGCTTTGGGGCTACACCTTC. It specifies CASSLDQGLWGYTF.

The chain carries TRBV7-2 and TRBJ2-7, with D hard to call. Trimming took off 1 base at V and 2 bases at J, with 15 bases between the two ends. Per germline, CDR1 SGHTA and CDR2 FQGNSA. The length of the CDR3 is 16 residues. Here the CDR3 reads CASSLGNSRYTYEQYF. The CDR3 DNA is TGTGCCAGCAGCTTAGGCAATTCTAGATATACCTACGAGCAGTACTTC.

The rearrangement joins TRBV14 to TRBJ2-1; 15 nucleotides match TRBD2. This CDR3 comprises 19 residues. Germline V gives CDR1 SGHDN, CDR2 FVKESK. After removal of 4 bases from V and 4 bases from J, the junction contained 11 bases not matched to a gene. The DNA for the CDR3 is TGTGCCAGCAGCCCGAGAAGGACTAGCGGGAGGGCCTTATACAATGAGCAGTTCTTC. Protein sequence: CASSPRRTSGRALYNEQFF.

V and J are TRBV5-6 and TRBJ1-2; the match to TRBD1 covers 10 bases. The V gene's germline CDR1 is SGHDT and CDR2 YYEEEE. The CDR3 totals 18 residues. Losses at the gene ends were 4 bases for V and 1 base for J; bases not matched to a gene: 13. The chain's CDR3 is CASSIRTGGFSRNYGYTF. The CDR3 DNA reads TGTGCCAGCAGCATAAGGACAGGGGGATTCAGTCGTAACTATGGCTACACCTTC.

The genes are TRBV7-2 and TRBJ2-5; TRBD2 might be the D (6 bases). Looked up from germline, CDR1 is SGHTA and CDR2 is FQGNSA. This CDR3 is 14 amino acids long. Between the trimmed V and J ends, which lost 2 bases and 4 bases, there was a span of 11 bases. The CDR3 here is CASSLWGVPETQYF. In nucleotides, the CDR3 is TGTGCCAGCAGCTTATGGGGGGTCCCAGAGACCCAGTACTTC.

The rearrangement links TRBV4-1 to TRBJ2-1; D gene ambiguous. CDR3 length: 17 residues. Per the germline V gene, CDR1 is MGHRA and CDR2 is YSYEKL. V was trimmed by 4 bases and J by 7 bases, leaving 23 bases between them. Here the CDR3 reads CASSPYSTGRVMNEQFF. The CDR3 DNA sequence: TGCGCCAGCAGCCCTTACTCTACGGGTCGGGTCATGAATGAGCAGTTCTTC.

The chain links TRBV5-1 to TRBJ2-5, with D possibly being TRBD1 (6 bases). The V end lost 0 bases, the J end lost 5 bases, and 14 bases lay between the germline ends. The CDR3 totals 15 residues. Germline V gives CDR1 SGHRS, CDR2 YFSETQ. CDR3 nucleotides: TGCGCCAGCAGCTTGGTGCCAGGGGTCCGGGAGACCCAGTACTTC. As protein: CASSLVPGVRETQYF.

This sequence joins TRBV7-8 and TRBJ2-7, with D uncertain. Germline V gives CDR1 SGHVS, CDR2 FQNEAQ. The ends were cut back, 1 base at V and 1 base at J, with 11 bases in the middle. The CDR3 runs 15 residues. The CDR3 nucleotides read TGTGCCAGCAGCTTAGGGGCAGGAACTTCCTACGAGCAGTACTTC. Its protein is CASSLGAGTSYEQYF.

The V and J genes are TRBV7-8 and TRBJ2-3; 8 nucleotides match TRBD2. CDR1 and CDR2 (germline): SGHVS, FQNEAQ. The CDR3 is 15 residues long. V lost 5 bases, J lost 7 bases, and 11 bases stayed unmatched. The CDR3: CASSRFGLAPHTQYF. The DNA of the CDR3 is TGTGCCAGCAGCCGATTTGGACTAGCCCCCCATACGCAGTATTTT.

The chain carries TRBV7-2 and TRBJ2-3; D unresolved. The CDR3 length is 15 residues. Germline V CDR1 and CDR2: SGHTA, FQGNSA. Trimming left V 1 base short and J 1 base short, with 9 bases between. The CDR3 reads CASSLGRIGTDTQYF. Here the CDR3 DNA reads TGTGCCAGCAGCTTAGGGCGGATAGGCACAGATACGCAGTATTTT. The full variable domain, in which reference TRBV7-2 and TRBJ2-3 provide the parts outside the CDR3, is GAGVSQSPSNKVTEKGKDVELRCDPISGHTALYWYRQSLGQGLEFLIYFQGNSAPDKSGLPSDRFSAERTGGSVSTLTIQRTQQEDSAVYLCASSLGRIGTDTQYFGPGTRLTVL.

This chain joins TRBV30 and TRBJ1-4; 8 bases align to TRBD1. The germline gives CDR1 GTSNPN, CDR2 SVGIG (reference sequence). The length of the CDR3 is 14 residues. V was clipped by 1 base and J by 8 bases; unmatched bases: 6. CDR3 in DNA: TGTGCCTGGAGTGAGACAGGGGCAGACGAAAAACTGTTTTTT. Translated, it gives CAWSETGADEKLFF.

The rearrangement joins TRBV5-1 to TRBJ2-1; perhaps TRBD1 as D (6 bases). The CDR3 is 15 amino acids. Trimming removed 0 bases at V and 2 bases at J, with 9 bases between. Germline V CDR1 and CDR2: SGHRS, YFSETQ. The CDR3 here is CASSLVRDTYNEQFF. DNA of the CDR3: TGCGCCAGCAGCTTGGTGAGGGACACCTACAATGAGCAGTTCTTC.

The chain has TRBV2 and TRBJ1-1, with TRBD1 matching 9 bases. V was pared by 9 bases and J by 3 bases, with 2 bases of the junction left unmatched. Germline assignment: CDR1 SNHLY and CDR2 FYNNEI. The CDR3 covers 12 residues. The CDR3 DNA is TGTGCCAGGGGGGACAGGGACACTGAAGCTTTCTTT. Its translation: CARGDRDTEAFF.

The chain couples TRBV6-6 to TRBJ2-6, with D unclear. In germline, CDR1 is MNHNY, CDR2 SVGAGI (reference sequence). This CDR3 region has 16 residues. V was pared by 2 bases and J by 0 bases, with 8 bases between. CDR3 sequence reads: CASSYVMASGANVLTF. In nucleotides, the CDR3 is TGTGCCAGCAGTTACGTTATGGCCTCTGGGGCCAACGTCCTGACTTTC.

The gene calls are TRBV5-6 and TRBJ2-7; TRBD1 matches 7 bases. The length of the CDR3 is 13 residues. Germline V CDR1 and CDR2: SGHDT, YYEEEE. Losses at the gene ends were 1 base for V and 4 bases for J; bases not matched to a gene: 2. In DNA form, the CDR3 reads TGTGCCAGCAGCTTGTACAGGGGTTACGAGCAGTACTTC. Encoded protein: CASSLYRGYEQYF.

This chain joins TRBV19 and TRBJ1-4, with D maybe TRBD1 (6 bases). This CDR3 has 13 residues. V lost 6 bases, J lost 5 bases, and 10 bases lay in between. Per germline, CDR1 LNHDA and CDR2 SQIVND (reference sequence). The CDR3, as DNA: TGTGCCAGTAGGGGGACACCCAATGAAAAACTGTTTTTT. It is translated as CASRGTPNEKLFF.

The chain links TRBV4-1 to TRBJ1-1, with 9 bases fitting TRBD1. Per germline, CDR1 MGHRA and CDR2 YSYEKL. The V gene end was trimmed by 4 bases and the J gene end by 0 bases; junction bases not matched to a gene: 6. This CDR3 is 16 amino acids long. DNA of the CDR3: TGCGCCAGCAGCCCGTGGACAGGGGTCATGAACACTGAAGCTTTCTTT. It specifies CASSPWTGVMNTEAFF.

The chain is built from TRBV10-2 and TRBJ2-1; no firm D call. Trimming pared 2 bases from V and 4 bases from J, leaving 18 bases between. Germline V gene sequence: CDR1 WSHSY, CDR2 SAAADI. The CDR3 extends over 17 amino acids. This CDR3 reads CASSEVVGIPLYNEQFF. The CDR3 bases are TGCGCCAGCAGTGAGGTGGTTGGCATACCCTTGTACAATGAGCAGTTCTTC.

V usage is TRBV5-1 and J usage is TRBJ2-1, with 7 bases lining up with TRBD2. CDR3 length: 16 amino acids. In germline, CDR1 is SGHRS, CDR2 YFSETQ. Losses at the gene ends were 2 bases for V and 4 bases for J; bases not matched to a gene: 9. The CDR3 region is CASSLFKLASYNEQFF. The CDR3 nucleotides read TGCGCCAGCAGCTTATTCAAACTAGCGTCATACAATGAGCAGTTCTTC.